The entry below gives a single TCR beta chain sequence along with its context. This sample stems from a study of control samples from healthy donors and cancer patients. The repertoire was sequenced with immunoSEQ multiplex PCR; TCRdb's copy has only in-frame clones and lacks some. The sample lists about 57,000 clones, 75% to 95% occurring once. Per germline, CDR1 LGHDT and CDR2 YNNKEL (reference sequence). The CDR3 runs to 14 residues. V shed 0 bases and J shed 3 bases, with 5 bases lying between them. The clonotype comes from a man aged 25 to 40 with colorectal cancer. Material: PBMCs. The chain is built from TRBV3-1 (or the pseudogene TRBV3-2) and TRBJ2-2, with D unresolved. The CDR3 spells CASSQEGYTGELFF. The CDR3 DNA reads TGTGCCAGCAGCCAAGAAGGGTACACCGGGGAGCTGTTTTTT.